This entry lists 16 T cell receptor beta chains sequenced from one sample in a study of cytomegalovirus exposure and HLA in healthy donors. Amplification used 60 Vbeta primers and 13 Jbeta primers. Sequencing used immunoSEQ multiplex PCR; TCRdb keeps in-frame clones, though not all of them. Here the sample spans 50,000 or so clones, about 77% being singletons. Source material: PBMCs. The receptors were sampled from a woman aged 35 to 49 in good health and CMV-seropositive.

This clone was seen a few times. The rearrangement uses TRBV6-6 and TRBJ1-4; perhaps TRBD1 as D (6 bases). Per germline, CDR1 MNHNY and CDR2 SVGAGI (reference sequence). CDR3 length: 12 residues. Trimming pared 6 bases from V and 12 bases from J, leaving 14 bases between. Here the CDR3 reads CASSPQGWELFF. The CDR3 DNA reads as TGTGCCAGCAGCCCACAGGGCTGGGAACTGTTTTTT.

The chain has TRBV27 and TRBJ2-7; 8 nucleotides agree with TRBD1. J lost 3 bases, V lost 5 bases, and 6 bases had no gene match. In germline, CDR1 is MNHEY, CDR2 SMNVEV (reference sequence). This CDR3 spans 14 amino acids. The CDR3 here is CASSKDRGIYEQYF. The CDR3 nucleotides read TGTGCCAGCAGTAAAGACAGGGGAATCTACGAGCAGTACTTC.

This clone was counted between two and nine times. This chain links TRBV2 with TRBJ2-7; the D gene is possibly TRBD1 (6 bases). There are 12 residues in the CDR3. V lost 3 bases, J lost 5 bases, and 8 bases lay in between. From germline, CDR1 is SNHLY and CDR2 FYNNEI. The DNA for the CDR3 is TGTGCCAGCAGTGAGACAGGCCACGAGCAGTACTTC. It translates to CASSETGHEQYF.

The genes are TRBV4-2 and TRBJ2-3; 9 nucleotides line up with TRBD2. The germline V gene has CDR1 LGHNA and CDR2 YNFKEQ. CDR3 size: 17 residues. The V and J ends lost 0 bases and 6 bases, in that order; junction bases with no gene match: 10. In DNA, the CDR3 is TGTGCCAGCAGCCAAGACATCGCGGGGGGGCCAACGGATACGCAGTATTTT. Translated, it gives CASSQDIAGGPTDTQYF.

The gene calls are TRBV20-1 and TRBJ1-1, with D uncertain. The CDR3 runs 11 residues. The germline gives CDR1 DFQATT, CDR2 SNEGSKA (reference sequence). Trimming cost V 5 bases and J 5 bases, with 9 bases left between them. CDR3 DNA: TGCAGTGCTTGGACTGTGACTGAAGCTTTCTTT. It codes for CSAWTVTEAFF.

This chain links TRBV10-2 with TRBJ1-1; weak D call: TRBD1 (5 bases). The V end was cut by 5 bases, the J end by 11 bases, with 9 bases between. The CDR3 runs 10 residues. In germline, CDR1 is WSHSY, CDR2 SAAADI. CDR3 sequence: CASSPGFAFF. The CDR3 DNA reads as TGCGCCAGCAGTCCAGGGTTTGCTTTCTTT.

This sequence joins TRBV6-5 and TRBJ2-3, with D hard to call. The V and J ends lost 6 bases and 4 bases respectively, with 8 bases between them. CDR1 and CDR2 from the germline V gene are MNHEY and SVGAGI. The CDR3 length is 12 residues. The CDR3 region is CASSRLADTQYF. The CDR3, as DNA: TGTGCCAGCAGCCGTTTAGCAGATACGCAGTATTTT.

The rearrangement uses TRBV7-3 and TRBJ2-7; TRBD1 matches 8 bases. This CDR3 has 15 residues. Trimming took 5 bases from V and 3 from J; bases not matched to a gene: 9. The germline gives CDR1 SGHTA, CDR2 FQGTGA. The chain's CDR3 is CASSRGQGGNYEQYF. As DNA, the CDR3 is TGTGCCAGCAGCCGCGGACAGGGAGGCAACTACGAGCAGTACTTC.

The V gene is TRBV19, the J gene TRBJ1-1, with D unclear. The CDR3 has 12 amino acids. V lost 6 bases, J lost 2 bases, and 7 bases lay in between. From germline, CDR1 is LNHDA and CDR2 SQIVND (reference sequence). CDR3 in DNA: TGTGCCAGTAGACATGGCAACACTGAAGCTTTCTTT. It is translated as CASRHGNTEAFF. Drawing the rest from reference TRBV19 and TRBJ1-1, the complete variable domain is DGGITQSPKYLFRKEGQNVTLSCEQNLNHDAMYWYRQDPGQGLRLIYYSQIVNDFQKGDIAEGYSVSREKKESFPLTVTSAQKNPTAFYLCASRHGNTEAFFGQGTRLTVV.

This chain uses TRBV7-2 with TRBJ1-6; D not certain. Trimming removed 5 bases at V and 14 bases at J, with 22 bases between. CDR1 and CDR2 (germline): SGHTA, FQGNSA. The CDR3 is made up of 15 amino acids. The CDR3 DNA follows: TGTGCCAGCAGCCCGGTAGCCGTAGCGGTCACCTCCCTCCACTTT. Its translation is CASSPVAVAVTSLHF.

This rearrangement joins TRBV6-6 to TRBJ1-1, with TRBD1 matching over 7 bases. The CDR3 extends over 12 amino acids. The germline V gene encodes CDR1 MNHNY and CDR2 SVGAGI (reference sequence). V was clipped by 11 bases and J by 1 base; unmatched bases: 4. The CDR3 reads CAGGTENTEAFF. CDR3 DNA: TGTGCCGGCGGGACAGAGAACACTGAAGCTTTCTTT.

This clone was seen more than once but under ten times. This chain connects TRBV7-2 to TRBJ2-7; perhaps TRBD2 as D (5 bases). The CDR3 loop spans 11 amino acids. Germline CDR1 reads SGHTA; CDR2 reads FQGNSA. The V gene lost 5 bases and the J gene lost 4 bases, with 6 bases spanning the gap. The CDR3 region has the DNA TGTGCCAGCAGCCGAGGGTACGAGCAGTACTTC. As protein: CASSRGYEQYF.

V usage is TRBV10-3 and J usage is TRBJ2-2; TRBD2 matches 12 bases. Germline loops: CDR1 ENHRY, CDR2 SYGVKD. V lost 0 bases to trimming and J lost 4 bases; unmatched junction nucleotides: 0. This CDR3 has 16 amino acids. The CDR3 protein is CAISESGLAGTGELFF. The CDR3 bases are TGTGCCATCAGTGAGTCGGGACTAGCGGGCACCGGGGAGCTGTTTTTT.

CDR3 DNA: TGTGCCAGCAGCGTAAGAGCGAACACTGAAGCTTTCTTT. Amino acid sequence: CASSVRANTEAFF. The gene calls are TRBV9 and TRBJ1-1; D uncertain. Deletions cut 1 base from V and 1 base from J, with 5 bases between. Germline V gene data show CDR1 as SGDLS and CDR2 as YYNGEE. This CDR3 spans 13 amino acids.

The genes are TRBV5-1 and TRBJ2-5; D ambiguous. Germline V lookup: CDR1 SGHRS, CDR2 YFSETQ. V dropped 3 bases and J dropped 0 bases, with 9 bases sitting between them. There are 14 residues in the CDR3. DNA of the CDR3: TGCGCCAGCAGCTCGGTTCCGGACCAAGAGACCCAGTACTTC. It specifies CASSSVPDQETQYF.

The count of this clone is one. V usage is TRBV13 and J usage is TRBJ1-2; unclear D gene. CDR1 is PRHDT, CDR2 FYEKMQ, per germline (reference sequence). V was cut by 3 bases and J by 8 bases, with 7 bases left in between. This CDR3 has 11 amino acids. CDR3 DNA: TGTGCCAGCAGCTTTAGGGAGGGCTACACCTTC. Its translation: CASSFREGYTF.